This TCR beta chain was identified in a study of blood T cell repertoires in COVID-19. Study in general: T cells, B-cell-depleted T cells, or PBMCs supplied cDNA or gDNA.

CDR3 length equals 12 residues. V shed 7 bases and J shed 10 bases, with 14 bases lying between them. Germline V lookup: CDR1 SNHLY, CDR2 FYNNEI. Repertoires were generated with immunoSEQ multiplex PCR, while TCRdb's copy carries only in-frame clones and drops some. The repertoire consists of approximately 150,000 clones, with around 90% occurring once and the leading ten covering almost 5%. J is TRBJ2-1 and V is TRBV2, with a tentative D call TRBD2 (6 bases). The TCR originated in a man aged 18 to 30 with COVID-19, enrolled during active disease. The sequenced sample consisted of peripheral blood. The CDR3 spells CASNFGRQEQFF. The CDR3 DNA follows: TGTGCCAGCAACTTCGGGAGACAGGAGCAGTTCTTC.